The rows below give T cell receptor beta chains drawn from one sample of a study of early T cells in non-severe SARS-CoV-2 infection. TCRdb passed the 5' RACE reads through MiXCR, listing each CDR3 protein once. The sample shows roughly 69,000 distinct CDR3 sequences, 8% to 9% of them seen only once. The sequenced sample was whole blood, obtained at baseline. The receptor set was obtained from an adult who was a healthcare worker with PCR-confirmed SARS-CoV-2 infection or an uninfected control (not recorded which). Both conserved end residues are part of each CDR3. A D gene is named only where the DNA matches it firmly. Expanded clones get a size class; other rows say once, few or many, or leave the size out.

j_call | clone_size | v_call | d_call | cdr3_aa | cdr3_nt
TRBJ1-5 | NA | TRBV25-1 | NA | CASSERGRGNQPQHF | TGTGCCAGCAGTGAAAGGGGAAGGGGCAATCAGCCCCAGCATTTT
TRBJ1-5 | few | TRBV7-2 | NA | CASSLFWGDQPQHF | TGTGCCAGCAGCTTATTTTGGGGTGATCAGCCCCAGCATTTT
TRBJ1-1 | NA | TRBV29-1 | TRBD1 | CSVDRDSIMNTEAFF | TGCAGCGTTGACCGGGACAGTATAATGAACACTGAAGCTTTCTTT
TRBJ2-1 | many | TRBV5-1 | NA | CASTDGSTYNEQFF | TGCGCCAGCACGGACGGGAGCACCTACAATGAGCAGTTCTTC
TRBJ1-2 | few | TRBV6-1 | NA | CASSEAGVNYGYTF | TGTGCCAGCAGTGAAGCAGGGGTCAACTATGGCTACACCTTC
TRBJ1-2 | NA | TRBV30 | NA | CAWSVVESLGYTF | TGTGCCTGGAGTGTTGTGGAATCCTTGGGCTACACCTTC
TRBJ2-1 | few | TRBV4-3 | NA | CASSPLRGGQQFF | TGCGCCAGCAGCCCCCTTAGGGGCGGGCAGCAGTTCTTC
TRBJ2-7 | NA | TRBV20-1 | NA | CSAGREIGEQYF | TGCAGTGCTGGCAGGGAGATAGGCGAGCAGTACTTC
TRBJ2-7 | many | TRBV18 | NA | CASSPQTVSYEQYF | TGTGCCAGCTCACCACAAACAGTCTCCTACGAGCAGTACTTC
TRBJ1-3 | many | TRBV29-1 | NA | CSVEEGSGNTIYF | TGCAGCGTTGAAGAGGGCTCTGGAAACACCATATATTTT
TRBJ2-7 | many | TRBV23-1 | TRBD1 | CASSHLPGQGDTPRYYEQYF | TGCGCCAGCAGTCACCTTCCGGGACAGGGGGACACCCCTAGATACTACGAGCAGTACTTC
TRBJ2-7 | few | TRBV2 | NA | CANGGGGTYEQYF | TGTGCGAACGGCGGAGGGGGAACCTACGAGCAGTACTTC
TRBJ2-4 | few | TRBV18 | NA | CASSRQTVAKNIQYF | TGTGCCAGCTCACGACAGACTGTAGCCAAAAACATTCAGTACTTC
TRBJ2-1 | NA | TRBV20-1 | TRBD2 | CSAKSPSGSSYNEQFF | TGCAGTGCGAAGAGCCCCAGCGGGAGCTCCTACAATGAGCAGTTCTTC
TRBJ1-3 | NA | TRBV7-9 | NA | CASSRDGGNTIYF | TGTGCCAGCAGCCGGGACGGCGGAAACACCATATATTTT
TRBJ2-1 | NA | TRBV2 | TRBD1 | CASSWINRGSYNEQFF | TGTGCCAGCAGTTGGATTAACAGGGGTAGCTACAATGAGCAGTTCTTC
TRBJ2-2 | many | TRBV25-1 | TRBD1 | CASSGRGIGTGELFF | TGTGCCAGCAGTGGCAGGGGGATCGGCACCGGGGAGCTGTTTTTT
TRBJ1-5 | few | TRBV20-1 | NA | CSARDRRGSQPQHF | TGCAGTGCTAGAGATCGCAGGGGAAGTCAGCCCCAGCATTTT
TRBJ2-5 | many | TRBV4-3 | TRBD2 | CASSQGSGGSETQYF | TGCGCCAGCAGCCAAGGATCGGGAGGGAGTGAGACCCAGTACTTC
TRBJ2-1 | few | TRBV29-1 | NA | CSAARAILYNEQFF | TGCAGCGCCGCGAGGGCTATCCTTTACAATGAGCAGTTCTTC
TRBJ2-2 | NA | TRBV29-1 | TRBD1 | CSVTGTANTGELFF | TGCAGCGTGACCGGGACAGCTAACACCGGGGAGCTGTTTTTT
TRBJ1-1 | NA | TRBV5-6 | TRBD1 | CASNRGPMNTEAFF | TGTGCCAGCAACAGGGGGCCCATGAACACTGAAGCTTTCTTT
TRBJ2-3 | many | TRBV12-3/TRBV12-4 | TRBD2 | CASSFREGTDTQYF | TGTGCCAGCAGTTTCCGGGAGGGCACAGATACGCAGTATTTT
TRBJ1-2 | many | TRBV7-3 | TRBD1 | CASSPGQGYGYTF | TGTGCCAGCAGCCCGGGACAGGGCTATGGCTACACCTTC
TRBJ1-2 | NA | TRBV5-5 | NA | CASSFDRHYYGYTF | TGTGCCAGCAGCTTTGACAGGCACTATTATGGCTACACCTTC
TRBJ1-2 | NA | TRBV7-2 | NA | CASSAQGRGYTF | TGTGCCAGCAGCGCCCAAGGCCGCGGCTACACCTTC
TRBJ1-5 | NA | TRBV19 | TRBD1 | CASTAGTGGPLTQHF | TGTGCCAGTACCGCCGGGACAGGGGGACCTTTGACCCAGCATTTT
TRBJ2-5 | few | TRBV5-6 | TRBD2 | CASSFPGLALETQYF | TGTGCCAGCAGCTTCCCGGGACTAGCTCTGGAGACCCAGTACTTC
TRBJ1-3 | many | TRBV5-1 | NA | CASSLGGNTIYF | TGCGCCAGCAGCCTGGGCGGAAACACCATATATTTT
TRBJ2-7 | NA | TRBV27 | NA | CASSQNLYGQYF | TGTGCCAGCAGCCAGAATCTGTACGGGCAGTACTTC
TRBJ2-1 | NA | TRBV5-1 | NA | CASSLEDNYNEQFF | TGCGCCAGCAGCTTGGAAGACAACTACAATGAGCAGTTCTTC
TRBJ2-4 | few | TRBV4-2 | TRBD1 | CASSPLGKGAAYIQYF | TGTGCCAGCAGCCCCCTCGGGAAGGGGGCAGCGTACATTCAGTACTTC
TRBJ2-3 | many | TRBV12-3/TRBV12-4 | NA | CASSYLATAGDTQYF | TGTGCCAGCAGTTATTTGGCTACTGCAGGAGATACGCAGTATTTT
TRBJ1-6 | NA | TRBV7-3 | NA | CASSLLRNSPLHF | TGTGCCAGCAGCTTACTGCGGAATTCACCCCTCCACTTT
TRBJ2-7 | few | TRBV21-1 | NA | CASSKCRDYEQYF | TGTGCCAGCAGCAAATGCCGAGACTACGAGCAGTACTTC
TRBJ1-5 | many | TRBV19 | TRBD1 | CASSVRDRGKPQHF | TGTGCCAGTAGTGTTAGGGACAGGGGAAAGCCCCAGCATTTT
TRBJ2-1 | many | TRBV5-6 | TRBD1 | CASSLPQQTGDEQFF | TGTGCCAGCAGCTTGCCCCAACAGACAGGGGATGAGCAGTTCTTC
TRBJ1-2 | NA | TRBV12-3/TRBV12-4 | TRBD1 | CASSLSSGQGARGYTF | TGTGCCAGCAGTTTATCCTCCGGACAGGGGGCGCGCGGCTACACCTTC
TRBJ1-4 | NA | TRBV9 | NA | CASSNGPATNEKLFF | TGTGCCAGCAGCAATGGACCGGCAACTAATGAAAAACTGTTTTTT
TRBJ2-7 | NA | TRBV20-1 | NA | CSATPYLISSSYEQYF | TGCAGTGCTACTCCCTATCTAATTTCCTCCTCCTACGAGCAGTACTTC
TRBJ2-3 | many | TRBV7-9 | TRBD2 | CASSFGTSGRSSTDTQYF | TGTGCCAGCAGCTTTGGGACTAGCGGGCGATCTAGCACAGATACGCAGTATTTT
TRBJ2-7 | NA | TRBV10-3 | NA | CAISEGFARDPSYEQYF | TGTGCCATCAGTGAGGGTTTCGCGAGGGACCCCTCCTACGAGCAGTACTTC
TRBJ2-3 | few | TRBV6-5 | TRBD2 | CASSGRAGGRDTQYF | TGTGCCAGCAGTGGGAGAGCGGGAGGACGAGATACGCAGTATTTT
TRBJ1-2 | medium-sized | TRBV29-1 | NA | CSHNQAGSNYGYTF | TGCAGCCATAACCAGGCCGGGAGTAACTATGGCTACACCTTC
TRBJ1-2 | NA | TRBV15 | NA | CATSRDRTAYGYTF | TGTGCCACCAGCAGAGATAGAACTGCTTATGGCTACACCTTC
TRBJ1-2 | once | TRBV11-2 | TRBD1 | CASSSQSSDRGGYTF | TGTGCCAGCAGCTCACAGTCGTCTGACAGGGGTGGCTACACCTTC
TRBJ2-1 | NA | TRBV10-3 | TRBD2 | CAINRLAESNEQFF | TGTGCCATCAACCGGCTAGCGGAGTCCAATGAGCAGTTCTTC
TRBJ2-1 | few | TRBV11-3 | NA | CASSLSRADNEQFF | TGTGCCAGCAGCTTAAGTAGGGCCGACAATGAGCAGTTCTTC
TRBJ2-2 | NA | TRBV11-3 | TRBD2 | CASSLDQMSGSAGELFF | TGTGCCAGCAGCTTAGATCAGATGAGCGGGAGTGCCGGGGAGCTGTTTTTT
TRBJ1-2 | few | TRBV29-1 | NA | CSVEGAGVFYGYTF | TGCAGCGTTGAAGGCGCAGGGGTGTTCTATGGCTACACCTTC
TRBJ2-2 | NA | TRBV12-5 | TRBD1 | CASGFQPSGTDVRELFF | TGTGCTAGTGGTTTCCAACCTTCCGGGACAGACGTTCGGGAGCTGTTTTTT
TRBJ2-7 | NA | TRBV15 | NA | CATSRGKEISYEQYF | TGTGCCACCAGCAGAGGTAAAGAGATCTCCTACGAGCAGTACTTC
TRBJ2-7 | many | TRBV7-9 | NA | CASSLREMGRSHEQYF | TGTGCCAGCAGCTTAAGGGAAATGGGTAGGAGCCACGAGCAGTACTTC
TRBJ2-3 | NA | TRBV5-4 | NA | CASSLVQGRRVADTQYF | TGTGCCAGCAGCTTGGTCCAGGGACGGCGAGTAGCAGATACGCAGTATTTT
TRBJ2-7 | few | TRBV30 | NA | CAWSRPPIRNEQYF | TGTGCCTGGAGTCGACCACCCATAAGAAACGAGCAGTACTTC
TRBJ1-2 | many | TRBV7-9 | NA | CASSLIQEGYTF | TGTGCCAGCAGCTTGATACAAGAGGGGTACACCTTC
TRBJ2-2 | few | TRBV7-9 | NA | CASSLLPANTGELFF | TGTGCCAGCAGCTTACTTCCCGCGAACACCGGGGAGCTGTTTTTT